These 5 T cell receptor beta chains were sequenced from one sample in a study of blood T cell repertoires in COVID-19. Profiled with immunoSEQ multiplex PCR; TCRdb holds only in-frame clones, not every one. This table has some 400,000 clones, roughly 86% appearing once. Sequencing was carried out using PBMCs or T cells enriched from blood (not recorded which). The receptors shown here come from a man aged 30 to 45 who had recovered from COVID-19.

This CDR3 reads CASSLVGQGDRSTEAFF. CDR3 nucleotide sequence: TGTGCCAGCAGCTTAGTCGGGCAGGGGGATAGGAGCACTGAAGCTTTCTTT. The V call is TRBV11-2, the J call TRBJ1-1; TRBD1 aligns across 7 bases. Trimming at V came to 1 base and at J to 4 bases, leaving 12 bases not matched to a gene. This CDR3 has 17 amino acids. Per the germline V gene, CDR1 is SGHAT and CDR2 is FQNNGV.

The rearrangement uses TRBV29-1 and TRBJ2-4, with D tentatively TRBD2 (6 bases). V lost 4 bases and J lost 3, with 13 bases in between. The CDR3 consists of 14 residues. Germline CDR1 reads SQVTM; CDR2 reads ANQGSEA. The CDR3 is CSVVGLALKNIQYF. The DNA of the CDR3 is TGCAGCGTTGTGGGACTCGCCCTCAAAAACATTCAGTACTTC.

This chain links TRBV2 with TRBJ1-2, with 7 bases fitting TRBD1. The CDR3 sequence is 15 residues long. The germline CDR1 and CDR2 sequences are SNHLY and FYNNEI. V shed 7 bases and J 8 bases; nucleotides not matched to a gene: 16. The CDR3 loop is CASTPRAGGLTGYTF. CDR3 bases: TGTGCCAGCACCCCAAGGGCAGGGGGATTAACAGGCTACACCTTC.

The chain employs TRBV18 and TRBJ1-5, with 11 bases identical to TRBD1. The CDR3 contains 19 residues. J was trimmed by 4 bases and V by 4 bases; bases with no gene match: 15. In germline, CDR1 is KGHSH, CDR2 LQKENI. The CDR3 sequence is CASSLARDRGRFGNQPQHF. The CDR3, as DNA: TGTGCCAGCTCACTAGCCCGGGACAGGGGGAGGTTCGGGAATCAGCCCCAGCATTTT.

V gene TRBV4-1 combines with J gene TRBJ1-1; 9 bases map to TRBD1. Germline V gene sequence: CDR1 MGHRA, CDR2 YSYEKL. This CDR3 has 16 residues. V shed 1 base and J 2 bases; nucleotides not matched to a gene: 5. The CDR3 region has the DNA TGCGCCAGCAGCCAAGGTCGGGACAGGGTTAACACTGAAGCTTTCTTT. This codes for CASSQGRDRVNTEAFF.